This T cell receptor beta chain was captured by sequencing in a study of blood T cell repertoires in COVID-19. Study overall: COVID-19 samples, acute and convalescent, were from the United States, Italy and Spain. From T cells, B-cell-depleted T cells, or PBMCs came the material, which was cDNA or gDNA.

Assay: immunoSEQ multiplex PCR; the TCRdb copy retains only in-frame clones and omits some. The sample yields about 82,000 clones, under 80% seen once. Recruited during active infection, patients (from Seattle) were subsequently followed longitudinally. This receptor was taken from a man between 60 and 75 years old with COVID-19, enrolled during active disease. Sample: peripheral blood.

In DNA, the CDR3 is TGTGCCAGCAGCCAAAAGTGGGGAGCTGACTATGGCTACACCTTC. Amino acids: CASSQKWGADYGYTF. The chain is built from TRBV3-1 (or the pseudogene TRBV3-2) and TRBJ1-2, with D hard to call. Trimming took 2 bases from V and 3 from J, leaving 13 bases between them. The germline gives CDR1 LGHDT, CDR2 YNNKEL (reference sequence). The CDR3 covers 15 residues.